Listed here are 20 T cell receptor beta chains from one sample, sequenced in a study of shared clonotypes between healthy human individuals. Profiled with immunoSEQ multiplex PCR; TCRdb holds only in-frame clones, not every one. Counted here are more than 80,000 clones, 67% occurring once; the ten biggest clones make up over 35%. Material: memory CD8+ T cells sorted from blood. Subset defined: CD45RO+ cells pooled with CCR7-negative TemRA cells. These TCRs come from a man aged 25-45 years in good health.

V is TRBV10-3 and J is TRBJ1-3; D is unclear. The V gene lost 10 bases and the J gene lost 0 bases, with 19 bases spanning the gap. Germline values: CDR1 ENHRY, CDR2 SYGVKD. The CDR3 covers 16 residues. The CDR3, as DNA: TGTGCCACCTTGGGCGGGCTAGCCGACTCTGGAAACACCATATATTTT. Translating gives CATLGGLADSGNTIYF.

In its sample, this clone was seen a few times. The chain joins TRBV29-1 to TRBJ2-7; D uncertain. CDR1 and CDR2 (germline): SQVTM, ANQGSEA. V lost 4 bases and J lost 2, with 9 bases in between. This CDR3 comprises 12 residues. CDR3 bases: TGCAGCGTTGCTGGTACGGCCTACGAGCAGTACTTC. It yields the protein CSVAGTAYEQYF.

The rearrangement joins TRBV7-9 to TRBJ2-7; TRBD1 matches at 7 bases. This CDR3 has 14 amino acids. The J segment lost 1 base and the V segment lost 5 bases, leaving 5 bases of the junction unmatched. Germline CDR1 is SEHNR and CDR2 is FQNEAQ (reference sequence). The CDR3 nucleotides read TGTGCCAGCAGCACCCGGGACAGTTCCTACGAGCAGTACTTC. Protein sequence: CASSTRDSSYEQYF.

This clone was observed once. This sequence joins TRBV29-1 and TRBJ2-1; 14 bases match TRBD2. CDR3 size: 17 residues. Trimming cost V 4 bases and J 1 base; bases outside gene matches: 6. The germline gives CDR1 SQVTM, CDR2 ANQGSEA. DNA for the CDR3: TGCAGCGTTGTCGGACTAGCGGGAGGTGGGTCCTACAATGAGCAGTTCTTC. This encodes CSVVGLAGGGSYNEQFF.

This clone was observed many times. The sample has other DNA sequences that encode this CDR3 too. V usage is TRBV28 and J usage is TRBJ1-3; 7 nucleotides align to TRBD1. The CDR3 has 16 amino acids. V trimming: 3 bases; J trimming: 0 bases; junction bases outside the gene matches: 5. Germline V gene lookup returns CDR1 MDHEN and CDR2 SYDVKM. The CDR3 coding sequence is TGTGCCAGCAGTTTGTATAGGGACAGCTCTGGAAACACCATATATTTT. Encoded protein: CASSLYRDSSGNTIYF.

In the case of this clone: This CDR3 is also generated by other DNA sequences in the sample. The rearrangement uses TRBV28 and TRBJ2-7; D gene ambiguous. Germline assignment: CDR1 MDHEN and CDR2 SYDVKM. This CDR3 is 12 amino acids long. The germline V and J ends were trimmed by 3 bases and 4 bases, with 7 bases remaining between them. CDR3 in amino acids: CASSFVDYEQYF. As DNA, the CDR3 is TGTGCCAGCAGTTTTGTGGATTACGAGCAGTACTTC.

The V call is TRBV15, the J call TRBJ1-2; D unclear. CDR3 length equals 17 residues. Trimming shortened V by 1 base and J by 4 bases, and 19 bases separated the two germline ends. Germline V lookup: CDR1 LNHNV, CDR2 YYDKDF (reference sequence). In DNA form, the CDR3 reads TGTGCCACCAGCAGAGCCCGACGGCCCCGGGAAGGCTATGGCTACACCTTC. Translation gives CATSRARRPREGYGYTF.

V gene TRBV10-2 combines with J gene TRBJ2-5; possibly TRBD2 for D (6 bases). Gene TRBJ2-7 matches the end of the DNA better, so the J call may be wrong. Germline V lookup: CDR1 WSHSY, CDR2 SAAADI. This CDR3 spans 12 amino acids. CDR3 sequence (DNA): TGCGCCAGCAGCGGGGACTGCTACGAGCAGTACTTC. This encodes CASSGDCYEQYF.

This clone came up once. The V call is TRBV5-1, the J call TRBJ2-3; TRBD2 agrees at 9 bases. Germline V gene data show CDR1 as SGHRS and CDR2 as YFSETQ. The CDR3 covers 19 residues. V lost 7 bases, J lost 7 bases, and 25 bases stayed unmatched. The CDR3 DNA sequence: TGCGCCAGCCCCGAGGGTCGGGCGGGAGGGCGAAGATTGTGGAATACGCAGTATTTT. This codes for CASPEGRAGGRRLWNTQYF. Full variable domain (missing parts from reference TRBV5-1 and TRBJ2-3): KAGVTQTPRYLIKTRGQQVTLSCSPISGHRSVSWYQQTPGQGLQFLFEYFSETQRNKGNFPGRFSGRQFSNSRSEMNVSTLELGDSALYLCASPEGRAGGRRLWNTQYFGPGTRLTVL.

The V call is TRBV27, the J call TRBJ2-7; 11 nucleotides align to TRBD2. The V gene's germline CDR1 is MNHEY and CDR2 SMNVEV (reference sequence). V shed 5 bases, J shed 3 bases, and the junction held 12 bases outside the gene matches. CDR3 length: 17 amino acids. CDR3 nucleotide sequence: TGTGCCAGCAGTCCAAACAGACTAGCGGGACTGATCTACGAGCAGTACTTC. This sequence encodes CASSPNRLAGLIYEQYF.

This clone was seen many times. CDR3 in amino acids: CASSESNTRAMDEQYF. In nucleotides, the CDR3 is TGCGCCAGCAGTGAGTCGAACACAAGGGCAATGGACGAGCAGTACTTC. J is TRBJ2-7 and V is TRBV10-2; D not certain. V was pared by 0 bases and J by 5 bases, with 17 bases between. The CDR3 is 16 amino acids. The V gene's germline CDR1 is WSHSY and CDR2 SAAADI.

The V and J genes are TRBV28 and TRBJ2-7; D gene unclear. Trimming cost V 7 bases and J 0 bases, with 10 bases left between them. Germline CDR1 reads MDHEN; CDR2 reads SYDVKM. The CDR3 length is 13 residues. In DNA form, the CDR3 reads TGTGCCAGCATCAAATCTAGCTCCTACGAGCAGTACTTC. Translating it yields CASIKSSSYEQYF.

The chain combines TRBV2 with TRBJ1-2; unclear D gene. The CDR3 consists of 14 residues. With 6 bases removed from V and 6 bases from J, the gap between germline ends came to 17 bases. CDR1 is SNHLY, CDR2 FYNNEI, per germline. CDR3 amino acids: CASRLQEALDGYTF. The DNA of the CDR3 is TGTGCCAGCAGGTTGCAGGAGGCTTTGGATGGCTACACCTTC.

V usage is TRBV6-4 and J usage is TRBJ2-7; TRBD1 aligns across 9 bases. V shed 4 bases and J 5 bases; nucleotides not matched to a gene: 6. Germline CDR1 reads MRHNA; CDR2 reads SNTAGT. The CDR3 is 14 amino acids. CDR3 sequence (DNA): TGTGCCAGCAGTGCGGACAGGGGATCGGACGAGCAGTACTTC. As protein: CASSADRGSDEQYF.

This sequence joins TRBV7-2 and TRBJ2-3; 10 bases line up with TRBD2. CDR1 is SGHTA and CDR2 is FQGNSA in the germline V gene. Unmatched junction bases numbered 8, after V lost 1 base and J lost 4 bases. The CDR3 length is 17 residues. In nucleotides, the CDR3 is TGTGCCAGCAGCTTAGGGCTAGCGGGAGCTTCCCCAGATACGCAGTATTTT. Translating it yields CASSLGLAGASPDTQYF.

This chain connects TRBV10-3 to TRBJ1-5; possible D gene TRBD1, 5 bases. The germline gives CDR1 ENHRY, CDR2 SYGVKD. The CDR3 has 13 amino acids. Trimming left V 6 bases short and J 3 bases short, with 9 bases between. The CDR3 loop reads CAISGADNQPQHF. DNA for the CDR3: TGTGCCATCAGCGGGGCCGACAATCAGCCCCAGCATTTT.

This clone was found once. The chain couples TRBV5-8 to TRBJ1-5; 10 nucleotides match TRBD1. The V gene end was trimmed by 1 base and the J gene end by 6 bases; junction bases not matched to a gene: 1. Germline-derived CDR1 and CDR2 are SGHTS and YDEGEE. This CDR3 is 14 amino acids long. The CDR3, as DNA: TGTGCCAGCAGCTTGTGGGACAGGGGTCAGCCCCAGCATTTT. It yields the protein CASSLWDRGQPQHF.

This clone came up a few times. The chain is built from TRBV27 and TRBJ2-2, with D perhaps TRBD1 or TRBD2 (5 bases each). Per the germline V gene, CDR1 is MNHEY and CDR2 is SMNVEV (reference sequence). Trimming shortened V by 8 bases and J by 6 bases, and 22 bases separated the two germline ends. CDR3 length: 16 amino acids. CDR3 sequence (DNA): TGTGCCAGCTCCGAGGGGTGGCAGGGTACGGCCGGGGAGCTGTTTTTT. It encodes CASSEGWQGTAGELFF.

The chain carries TRBV6-1 and TRBJ2-6; no clear D gene. This CDR3 comprises 14 residues. The V gene lost 4 bases and the J gene lost 4 bases, with 8 bases spanning the gap. Germline V gene sequence: CDR1 MNHNS, CDR2 SASEGT. The CDR3 sequence is CASSGLQGANVLTF. Written as DNA, the CDR3 is TGTGCCAGCAGTGGACTGCAAGGGGCCAACGTCCTGACTTTC.

This clone was picked up many times. The rearrangement links TRBV11-2 to TRBJ2-7; unclear D gene. Trimming shortened V by 8 bases and J by 2 bases, and 7 bases separated the two germline ends. The CDR3 sequence is 11 residues long. Germline V gene lookup returns CDR1 SGHAT and CDR2 FQNNGV. Written as DNA, the CDR3 is TGTGCCAGCTCAGCCCCCTACGAGCAGTACTTC. Protein: CASSAPYEQYF. The whole variable domain, filled in from reference TRBV11-2 and TRBJ2-7, reads EAGVAQSPRYKIIEKRQSVAFWCNPISGHATLYWYQQILGQGPKLLIQFQNNGVVDDSQLPKDRFSAERLKGVDSTLKIQPAKLEDSAVYLCASSAPYEQYFGPGTRLTVT.